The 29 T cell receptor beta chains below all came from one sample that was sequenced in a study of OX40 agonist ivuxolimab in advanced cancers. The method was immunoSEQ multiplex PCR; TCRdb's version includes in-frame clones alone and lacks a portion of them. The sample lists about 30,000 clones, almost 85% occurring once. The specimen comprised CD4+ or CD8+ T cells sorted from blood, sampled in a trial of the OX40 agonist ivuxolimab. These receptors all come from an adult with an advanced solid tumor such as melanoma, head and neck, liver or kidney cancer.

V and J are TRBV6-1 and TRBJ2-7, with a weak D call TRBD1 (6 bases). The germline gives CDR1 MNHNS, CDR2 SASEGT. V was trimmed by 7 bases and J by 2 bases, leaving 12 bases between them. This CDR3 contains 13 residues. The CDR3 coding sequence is TGTGCCAGCATCAGGGACACAGCCTACGAGCAGTACTTC. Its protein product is CASIRDTAYEQYF.

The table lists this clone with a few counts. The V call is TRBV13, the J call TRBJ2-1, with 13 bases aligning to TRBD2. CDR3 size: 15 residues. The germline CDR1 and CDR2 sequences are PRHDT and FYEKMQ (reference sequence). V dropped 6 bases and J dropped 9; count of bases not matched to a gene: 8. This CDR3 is CASSFGTSGALEQFF. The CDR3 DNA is TGTGCCAGCAGTTTTGGGACTAGCGGGGCCCTTGAGCAGTTCTTC. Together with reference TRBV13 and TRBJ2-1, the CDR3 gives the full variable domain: AAGVIQSPRHLIKEKRETATLKCYPIPRHDTVYWYQQGPGQDPQFLISFYEKMQSDKGSIPDRFSAQQFSDYHSELNMSSLELGDSALYFCASSFGTSGALEQFFGPGTRLTVL.

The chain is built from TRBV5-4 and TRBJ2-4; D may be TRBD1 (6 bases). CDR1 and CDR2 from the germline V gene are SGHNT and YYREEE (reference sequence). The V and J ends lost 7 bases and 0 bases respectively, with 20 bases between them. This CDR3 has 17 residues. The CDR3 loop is CASSIMGASLAKNIQYF. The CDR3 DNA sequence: TGTGCCAGCTCAATAATGGGGGCCAGCCTAGCCAAAAACATTCAGTACTTC.

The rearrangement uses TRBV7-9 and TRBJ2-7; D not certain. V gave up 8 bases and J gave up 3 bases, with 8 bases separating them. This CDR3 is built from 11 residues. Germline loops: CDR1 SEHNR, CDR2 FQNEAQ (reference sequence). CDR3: CASSFFYEQYF. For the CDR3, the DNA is TGTGCCAGCTCCTTTTTCTACGAGCAGTACTTC.

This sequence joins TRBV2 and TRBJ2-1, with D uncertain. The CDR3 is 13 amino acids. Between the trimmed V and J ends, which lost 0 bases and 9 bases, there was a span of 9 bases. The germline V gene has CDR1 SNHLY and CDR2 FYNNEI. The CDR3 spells CASSEADGSEQFF. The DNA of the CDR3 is TGTGCCAGCAGTGAAGCGGACGGCTCTGAGCAGTTCTTC.

CDR3 sequence: CASSSTGTQAGNTIYF. As DNA, the CDR3 is TGTGCCAGCAGCTCAACCGGGACTCAGGCTGGAAACACCATATATTTT. V is TRBV7-9 and J is TRBJ1-3; D is possibly TRBD1 (5 bases). V was pared by 4 bases and J by 2 bases, with 15 bases between. The V gene's germline CDR1 is SEHNR and CDR2 FQNEAQ (reference sequence). CDR3 length: 16 amino acids.

CDR3 sequence: CASSPESGAGYNEQFF. CDR3 bases: TGTGCCAGCTCACCCGAGTCAGGGGCCGGATACAATGAGCAGTTCTTC. The V and J genes are TRBV18 and TRBJ2-1, with D possibly being TRBD1 (6 bases). Germline assignment: CDR1 KGHSH and CDR2 LQKENI. The CDR3 has 16 residues. Trimming removed 3 bases from V and 4 bases from J, with 16 bases in between.

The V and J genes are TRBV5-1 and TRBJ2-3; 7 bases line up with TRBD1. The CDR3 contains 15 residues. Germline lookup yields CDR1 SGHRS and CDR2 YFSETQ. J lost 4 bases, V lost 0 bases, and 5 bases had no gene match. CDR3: CASSLEDRDADTQYF. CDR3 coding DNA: TGCGCCAGCAGCTTGGAAGACAGGGATGCAGATACGCAGTATTTT.

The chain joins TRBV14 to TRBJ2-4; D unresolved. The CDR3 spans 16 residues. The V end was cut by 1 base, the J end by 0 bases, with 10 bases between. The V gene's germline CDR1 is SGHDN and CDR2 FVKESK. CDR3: CASSQGKIAAKNIQYF. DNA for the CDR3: TGTGCCAGCAGCCAAGGGAAAATAGCAGCCAAAAACATTCAGTACTTC. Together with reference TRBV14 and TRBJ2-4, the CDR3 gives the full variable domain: EAGVTQFPSHSVIEKGQTVTLRCDPISGHDNLYWYRRVMGKEIKFLLHFVKESKQDESGMPNNRFLAERTGGTYSTLKVQPAELEDSGVYFCASSQGKIAAKNIQYFGAGTRLSVL.

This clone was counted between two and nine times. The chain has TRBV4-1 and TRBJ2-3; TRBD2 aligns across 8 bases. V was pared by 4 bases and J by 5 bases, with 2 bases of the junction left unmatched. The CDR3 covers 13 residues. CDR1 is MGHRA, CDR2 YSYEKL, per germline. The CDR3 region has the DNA TGCGCCAGCAGCCCCGGGGGGGGAGATACGCAGTATTTT. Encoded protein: CASSPGGGDTQYF.

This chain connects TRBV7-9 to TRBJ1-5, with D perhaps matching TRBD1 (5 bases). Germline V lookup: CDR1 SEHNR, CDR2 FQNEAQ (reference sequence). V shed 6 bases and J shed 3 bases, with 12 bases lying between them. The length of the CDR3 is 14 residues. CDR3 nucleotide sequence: TGTGCCAGCAGGAGGGACGGGATCAATCAGCCCCAGCATTTT. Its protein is CASRRDGINQPQHF.

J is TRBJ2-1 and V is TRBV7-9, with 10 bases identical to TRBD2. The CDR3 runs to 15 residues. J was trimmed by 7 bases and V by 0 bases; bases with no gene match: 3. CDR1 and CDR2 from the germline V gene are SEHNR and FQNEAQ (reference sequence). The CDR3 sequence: CASSLAPSGSNEQFF. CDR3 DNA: TGTGCCAGCAGCTTAGCGCCTAGCGGGAGTAATGAGCAGTTCTTC. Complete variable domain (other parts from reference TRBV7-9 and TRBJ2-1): DTGVSQNPRHKITKRGQNVTFRCDPISEHNRLYWYRQTLGQGPEFLTYFQNEAQLEKSRLLSDRFSAERPKGSFSTLEIQRTEQGDSAMYLCASSLAPSGSNEQFFGPGTRLTVL.

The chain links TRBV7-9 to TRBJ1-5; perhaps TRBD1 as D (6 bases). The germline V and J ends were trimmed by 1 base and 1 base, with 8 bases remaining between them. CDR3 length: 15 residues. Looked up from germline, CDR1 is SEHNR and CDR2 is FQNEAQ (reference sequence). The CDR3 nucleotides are TGTGCCAGCAGCTTAGTAGGGGGGAGCAATCAGCCCCAGCATTTT. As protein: CASSLVGGSNQPQHF.

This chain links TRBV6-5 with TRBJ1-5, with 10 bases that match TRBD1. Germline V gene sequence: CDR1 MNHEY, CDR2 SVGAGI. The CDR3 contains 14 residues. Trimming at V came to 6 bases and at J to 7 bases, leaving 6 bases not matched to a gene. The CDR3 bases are TGTGCCAGCAGCCCGCGGACAGGGGGACAGCCCCAGCATTTT. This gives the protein CASSPRTGGQPQHF.

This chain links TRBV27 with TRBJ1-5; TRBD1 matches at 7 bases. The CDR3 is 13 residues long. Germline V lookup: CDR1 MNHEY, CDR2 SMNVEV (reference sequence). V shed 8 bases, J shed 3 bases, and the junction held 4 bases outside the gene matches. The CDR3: CASLGQPNQPQHF. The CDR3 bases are TGTGCCAGCTTGGGACAGCCCAATCAGCCCCAGCATTTT.

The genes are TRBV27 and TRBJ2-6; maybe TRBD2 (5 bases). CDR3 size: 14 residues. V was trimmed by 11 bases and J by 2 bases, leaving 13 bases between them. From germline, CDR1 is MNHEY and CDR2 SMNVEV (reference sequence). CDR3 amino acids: CAYRSGPGANVLTF. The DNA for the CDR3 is TGTGCCTATCGGAGCGGTCCTGGGGCCAACGTCCTGACTTTC.

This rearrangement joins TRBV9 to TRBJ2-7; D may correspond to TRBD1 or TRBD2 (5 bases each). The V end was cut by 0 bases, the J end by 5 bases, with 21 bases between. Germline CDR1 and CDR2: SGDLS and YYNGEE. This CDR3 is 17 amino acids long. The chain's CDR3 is CASSVGPGPVVGDEQYF. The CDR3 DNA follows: TGTGCCAGCAGCGTAGGTCCGGGACCAGTCGTTGGGGACGAGCAGTACTTC.

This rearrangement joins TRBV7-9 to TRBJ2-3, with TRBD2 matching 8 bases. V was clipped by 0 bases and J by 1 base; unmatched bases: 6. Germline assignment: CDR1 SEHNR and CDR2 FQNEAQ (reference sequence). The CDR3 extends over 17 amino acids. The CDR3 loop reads CASSLAASGPGTDTQYF. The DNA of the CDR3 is TGTGCCAGCAGCTTAGCGGCTAGCGGGCCGGGCACAGATACGCAGTATTTT.

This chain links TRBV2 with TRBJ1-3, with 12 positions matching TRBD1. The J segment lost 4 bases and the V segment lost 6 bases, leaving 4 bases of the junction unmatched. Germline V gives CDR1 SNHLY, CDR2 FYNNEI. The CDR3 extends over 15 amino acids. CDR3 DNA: TGTGCCAGCAGCGGGGACAGGGGGCTCGGAAACACCATATATTTT. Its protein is CASSGDRGLGNTIYF. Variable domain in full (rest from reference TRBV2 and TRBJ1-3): EPEVTQTPSHQVTQMGQEVILRCVPISNHLYFYWYRQILGQKVEFLVSFYNNEISEKSEIFDDQFSVERPDGSNFTLKIRSTKLEDSAMYFCASSGDRGLGNTIYFGEGSWLTVV.

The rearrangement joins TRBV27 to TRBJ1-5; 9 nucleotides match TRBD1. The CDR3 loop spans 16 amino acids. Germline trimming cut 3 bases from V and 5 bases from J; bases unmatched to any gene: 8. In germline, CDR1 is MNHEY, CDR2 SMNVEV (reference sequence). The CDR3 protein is CASSFPGQGYDQPQHF. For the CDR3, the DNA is TGTGCCAGCAGTTTCCCGGGACAGGGATACGATCAGCCCCAGCATTTT.

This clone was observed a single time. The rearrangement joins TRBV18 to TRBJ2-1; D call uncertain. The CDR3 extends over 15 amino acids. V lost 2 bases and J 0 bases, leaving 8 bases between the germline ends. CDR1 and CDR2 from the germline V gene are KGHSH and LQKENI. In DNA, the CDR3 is TGTGCCAGCTCACCATTCGGCACCTCCTACAATGAGCAGTTCTTC. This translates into CASSPFGTSYNEQFF.

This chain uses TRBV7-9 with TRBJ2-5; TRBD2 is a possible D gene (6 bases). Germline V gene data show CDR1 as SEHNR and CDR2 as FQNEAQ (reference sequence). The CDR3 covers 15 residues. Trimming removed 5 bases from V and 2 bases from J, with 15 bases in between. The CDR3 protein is CASSPRRENQETQYF. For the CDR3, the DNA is TGTGCCAGCAGCCCCAGGAGGGAGAATCAAGAGACCCAGTACTTC.

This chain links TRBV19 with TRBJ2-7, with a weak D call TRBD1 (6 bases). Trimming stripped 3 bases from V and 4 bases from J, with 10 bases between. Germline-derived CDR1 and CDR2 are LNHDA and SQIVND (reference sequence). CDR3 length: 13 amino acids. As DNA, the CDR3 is TGTGCCAGTAGTATTGGGACACATTACGAGCAGTACTTC. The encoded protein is CASSIGTHYEQYF. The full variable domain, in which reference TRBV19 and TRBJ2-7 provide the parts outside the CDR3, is DGGITQSPKYLFRKEGQNVTLSCEQNLNHDAMYWYRQDPGQGLRLIYYSQIVNDFQKGDIAEGYSVSREKKESFPLTVTSAQKNPTAFYLCASSIGTHYEQYFGPGTRLTVT.

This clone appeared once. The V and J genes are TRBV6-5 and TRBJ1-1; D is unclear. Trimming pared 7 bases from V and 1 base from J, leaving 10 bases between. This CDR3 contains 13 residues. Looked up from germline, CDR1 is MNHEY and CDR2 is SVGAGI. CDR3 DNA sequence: TGTGCCAGCAATGCGGCCGAGAACACTGAAGCTTTCTTT. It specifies CASNAAENTEAFF.

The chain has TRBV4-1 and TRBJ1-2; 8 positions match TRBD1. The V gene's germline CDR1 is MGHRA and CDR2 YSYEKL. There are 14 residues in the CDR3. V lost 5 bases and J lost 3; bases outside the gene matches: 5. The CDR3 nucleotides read TGCGCCAGCAGCAACGACAGGGGTTACTATGGCTACACCTTC. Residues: CASSNDRGYYGYTF.

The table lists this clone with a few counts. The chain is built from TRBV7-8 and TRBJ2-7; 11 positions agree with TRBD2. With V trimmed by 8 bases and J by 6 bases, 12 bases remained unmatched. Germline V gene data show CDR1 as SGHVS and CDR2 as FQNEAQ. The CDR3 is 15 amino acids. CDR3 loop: CASGLLAGVYLEQYF. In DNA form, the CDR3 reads TGTGCCAGCGGTCTACTAGCGGGAGTATACCTCGAGCAGTACTTC.

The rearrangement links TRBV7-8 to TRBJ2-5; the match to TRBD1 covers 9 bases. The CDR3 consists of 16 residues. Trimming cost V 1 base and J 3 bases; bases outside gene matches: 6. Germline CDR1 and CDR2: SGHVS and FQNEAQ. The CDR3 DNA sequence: TGTGCCAGCAGCTTAGAGGGGACAGGGATAAAAGAGACCCAGTACTTC. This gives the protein CASSLEGTGIKETQYF.

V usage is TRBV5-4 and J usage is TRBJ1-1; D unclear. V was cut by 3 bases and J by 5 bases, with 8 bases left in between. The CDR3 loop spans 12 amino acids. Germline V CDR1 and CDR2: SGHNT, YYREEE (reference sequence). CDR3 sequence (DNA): TGTGCCAGCAGCTACGGGAGGACTGAAGCTTTCTTT. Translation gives CASSYGRTEAFF.

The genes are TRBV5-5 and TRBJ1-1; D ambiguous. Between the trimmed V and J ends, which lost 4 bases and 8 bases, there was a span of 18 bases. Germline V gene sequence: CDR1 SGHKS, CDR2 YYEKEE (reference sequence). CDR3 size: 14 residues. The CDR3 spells CASSPVVPPREAFF. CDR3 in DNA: TGTGCCAGCAGCCCGGTCGTTCCCCCGAGGGAAGCTTTCTTT.